These 14 T cell receptor beta chains came from one sample sequenced in a study of blood T cell repertoires in COVID-19. TCRdb keeps only in-frame clones here, not all; method: immunoSEQ multiplex PCR. The sample has a few hundred thousand clones, about 82% seen once. Sequences were obtained from peripheral blood. The receptor set was obtained from a man over 45 with active or convalescent COVID-19.

The chain couples TRBV6-5 to TRBJ2-3; 8 bases agree with TRBD2. Germline CDR1 reads MNHEY; CDR2 reads SVGAGI. CDR3 length equals 15 residues. V was clipped by 8 bases and J by 3 bases; unmatched bases: 10. CDR3 amino acids: CASGRAGARTDTQYF. CDR3 DNA: TGTGCCAGCGGAAGAGCGGGAGCAAGGACAGATACGCAGTATTTT.

This clone was recorded only once. This chain connects TRBV21-1 to TRBJ1-1; the table calls TRBD1, which could not be checked here. TRBV21-1 constitutes a pseudogene. The CDR3 is 16 amino acids. The CDR3, as DNA: TGTGCCAGCAGCACCCCCTCGTTAAAGCCTAGGGGTGAAGCTTTCTTT. It specifies CASSTPSLKPRGEAFF.

V and J are TRBV5-1 and TRBJ2-2; TRBD2 aligns across 15 bases. The V gene end was trimmed by 4 bases and the J gene end by 0 bases; junction bases not matched to a gene: 4. The CDR3 totals 18 residues. CDR1 and CDR2 (germline): SGHRS, YFSETQ. The CDR3 nucleotides are TGCGCCAGCAGCGCGGGACTAGCGGGAGGTACGAACACCGGGGAGCTGTTTTTT. Its translation is CASSAGLAGGTNTGELFF.

This chain joins TRBV29-1 and TRBJ1-1, with 7 bases fitting TRBD1. With V trimmed by 6 bases and J by 0 bases, 7 bases remained unmatched. The V gene's germline CDR1 is SQVTM and CDR2 ANQGSEA. The CDR3 length is 14 residues. The CDR3 sequence: CSVRTGPMNTEAFF. The CDR3, as DNA: TGCAGCGTCCGGACAGGTCCCATGAACACTGAAGCTTTCTTT. Together with reference TRBV29-1 and TRBJ1-1, the CDR3 gives the full variable domain: SAVISQKPSRDICQRGTSLTIQCQVDSQVTMMFWYRQQPGQSLTLIATANQGSEATYESGFVIDKFPISRPNLTFSTLTVSNMSPEDSSIYLCSVRTGPMNTEAFFGQGTRLTVV.

The chain has TRBV28 and TRBJ2-1, with a tentative D call TRBD2 (6 bases). The germline V and J ends were trimmed by 7 bases and 4 bases, with 20 bases remaining between them. Germline CDR1 and CDR2: MDHEN and SYDVKM. The CDR3 is made up of 16 amino acids. The chain's CDR3 is CASNLRTVRGYNEQFF. CDR3 in DNA: TGTGCCAGCAATCTTCGAACGGTGCGGGGATACAATGAGCAGTTCTTC.

The V and J genes are TRBV2 and TRBJ2-7, with D unclear. The CDR3 covers 11 residues. The V end was cut by 7 bases, the J end by 3 bases, with 7 bases between. Germline V CDR1 and CDR2: SNHLY, FYNNEI. The CDR3: CASTLLYEQYF. The CDR3 nucleotides read TGTGCCAGCACCCTTCTCTACGAGCAGTACTTC.

The rearrangement links TRBV24-1 to TRBJ2-1, with D unclear. The germline gives CDR1 KGHDR, CDR2 SFDVKD. V was cut by 0 bases and J by 3 bases, with 5 bases left in between. The CDR3 is made up of 14 amino acids. In DNA form, the CDR3 reads TGTGCCACCAGTGATTTGGACAACTACAATGAGCAGTTCTTC. Protein product: CATSDLDNYNEQFF.

J is TRBJ2-3 and V is TRBV19; tentatively, D is TRBD2 (7 bases). Trimming took 4 bases from V and 1 from J, leaving 21 bases between them. The CDR3 is made up of 18 amino acids. Germline CDR1 and CDR2: LNHDA and SQIVND (reference sequence). This CDR3 reads CASSKKGGVDGRTDTQYF. In DNA, the CDR3 is TGTGCCAGTAGTAAAAAGGGGGGGGTGGACGGACGCACAGATACGCAGTATTTT.

This chain connects TRBV7-6 to TRBJ2-3; maybe TRBD1 (6 bases). V was clipped by 2 bases and J by 4 bases, with 16 bases between them. CDR3 size: 16 residues. Germline V gene lookup returns CDR1 SGHVS and CDR2 FNYEAQ. The CDR3 loop reads CASSLLNAGVADTQYF. In nucleotides, the CDR3 is TGTGCCAGCAGCTTATTAAACGCAGGGGTAGCAGATACGCAGTATTTT.

A single count supports this clone. The V gene is TRBV14, the J gene TRBJ1-1, with a tentative D call TRBD1 (5 bases). CDR1 SGHDN and CDR2 FVKESK come from the germline V gene. The CDR3 loop spans 14 amino acids. Trimming shortened V by 1 base and J by 5 bases, and 11 bases separated the two germline ends. DNA of the CDR3: TGTGCCAGCAGCCAAGTCGGGGGAGGGACTGAAGCTTTCTTT. The encoded protein is CASSQVGGGTEAFF.

In its sample, this clone was seen once. The same CDR3 is also encoded by other DNA sequences in this sample. The genes are TRBV12-3 or TRBV12-4 and TRBJ1-2; maybe TRBD1 (6 bases). The CDR3 consists of 12 residues. Trimming left V 5 bases short and J 4 bases short, with 8 bases between. In nucleotides, the CDR3 is TGTGCCAGCAGTAGGACAGTCTATGGCTACACCTTC. Its protein product is CASSRTVYGYTF.

The rearrangement uses TRBV4-2 and TRBJ2-7; tentatively, D is TRBD1 (6 bases). Germline assignment: CDR1 LGHNA and CDR2 YNFKEQ. The CDR3 is 14 amino acids. Trimming removed 3 bases at V and 7 bases at J, with 16 bases between. In DNA, the CDR3 is TGTGCCAGCAGCCATAACAGGGTACCCCATGAGCAGTACTTC. Translation: CASSHNRVPHEQYF.

V usage is TRBV2 and J usage is TRBJ2-7; 8 bases agree with TRBD1. CDR3 length: 15 amino acids. With 5 bases clipped from V and 0 bases from J, the junction kept 6 bases outside the gene matches. Germline V lookup: CDR1 SNHLY, CDR2 FYNNEI. CDR3: CASSPGGSRSYEQYF. The CDR3 DNA reads TGTGCCAGCAGTCCAGGGGGCTCCCGCTCCTACGAGCAGTACTTC.

This rearrangement joins TRBV18 to TRBJ1-4; TRBD1 matches 7 bases. The CDR3 spans 16 residues. From germline, CDR1 is KGHSH and CDR2 LQKENI. The ends lost 2 bases at V and 2 bases at J; junction bases unmatched: 5. CDR3 loop: CASSPDRESTNEKLFF. The CDR3 DNA reads TGTGCCAGCTCACCAGACAGGGAATCGACTAATGAAAAACTGTTTTTT.